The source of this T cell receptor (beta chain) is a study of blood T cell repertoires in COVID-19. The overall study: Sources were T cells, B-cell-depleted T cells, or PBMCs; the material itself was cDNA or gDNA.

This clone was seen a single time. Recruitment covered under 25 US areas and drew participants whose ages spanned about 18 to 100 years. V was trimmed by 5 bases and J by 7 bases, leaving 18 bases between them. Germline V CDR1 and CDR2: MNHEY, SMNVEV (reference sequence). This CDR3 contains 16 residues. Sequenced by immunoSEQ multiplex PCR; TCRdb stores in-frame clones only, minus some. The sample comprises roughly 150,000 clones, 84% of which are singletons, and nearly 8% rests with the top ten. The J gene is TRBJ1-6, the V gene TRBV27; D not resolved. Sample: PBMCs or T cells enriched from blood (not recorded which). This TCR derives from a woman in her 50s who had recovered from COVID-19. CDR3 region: CASSRSEQWVNSPLHF. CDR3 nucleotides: TGTGCCAGCAGTAGGTCGGAGCAGTGGGTCAATTCACCCCTCCACTTT.